This T cell receptor (beta chain) was obtained from a study of PD-L1 blockade in urothelial cancer. Looking at the study overall: The year 2014 saw patients start atezolizumab, 1,200 mg intravenously every 3 weeks. In the patient group, about 90% of the roughly 29 were males with bladder-origin urothelial cancer.

As concerns this clone: The antigen remains unidentified.

Time point: peripheral blood 6 weeks after treatment start. Patients presented with locally advanced or metastatic urothelial carcinoma. Generated by immunoSEQ multiplex PCR, the TCRdb table keeps only in-frame clones and is missing some. Of about 120,000 clones in the sample, around 89% were seen once. Study results and limitations: Clonality of blood TCR below the median before treatment predicted better survival.

The sample here was PBMCs, taken around atezolizumab (anti-PD-L1) treatment. This receptor was identified in a man in his 60s with urothelial cancer.

The chain's CDR3 is CASSEGASTDTQYF. In DNA form, the CDR3 reads TGTGCCAGCAGTGAAGGGGCTAGCACAGATACGCAGTATTTT. This sequence joins TRBV6-1 and TRBJ2-3; no firm D call. V was cut by 1 base and J by 0 bases, with 5 bases left in between. Germline V lookup: CDR1 MNHNS, CDR2 SASEGT. The CDR3 spans 14 residues.